The text below deals with one T cell receptor beta chain. Antigen specificity is unknown. The V and J ends lost 11 bases and 7 bases respectively, with 12 bases between them. The V gene's germline CDR1 is MRHNA and CDR2 SNTAGT. The CDR3 has 12 amino acids. The data belong to a study of shared clonotypes between healthy human individuals. In the study overall: Each donor's CD8 memory used one plate, CD8 naive two, each CD4 subset three. Study-level findings and limits: Naive subsets, compared against memory subsets, generally had larger estimated richness values. Sorted-subset sequencing, rarefaction showed, was incomplete despite large depth.

In the original workflow: ImmunoSEQ junction-only sequences lacked quality scores, so their filtering differed. Clones were sequenced by immunoSEQ multiplex PCR, and TCRdb holds only the in-frame ones, with some missing. The V and J calls and clone size come from that table; D and trimming were worked out from the DNA. The sample has fewer than 700,000 clones, roughly 95% seen once. CD8 cells classed as naive were CD45RO-negative and positively selected for CCR7, excluding terminally differentiated effector memory CD45RA+ cells. The sample comprised naive CD8+ T cells sorted from blood. The source is a woman in her 30s in good health. The rearrangement joins TRBV6-4 to TRBJ1-6, with TRBD1 as a possible D gene (5 bases). CDR3 nucleotide sequence: TGTGCCCTGGGTGAGGGGAATTCACCCCTCCACTTT. Translated: CALGEGNSPLHF.